This T cell receptor beta chain appears in the sequencing data of a study of shared clonotypes between healthy human individuals. The sample holds one count of this clone. Each PCR replicate run on unsorted PBMC took in 250 to 350 ng DNA, about 29,000 T cell genomes. This table comes from immunoSEQ multiplex PCR, and its TCRdb copy is limited to in-frame clones, with some not included. The sample holds fewer than 650,000 clones; around 77% are singletons and the top ten take 12%. V lost 4 bases and J lost 3, with 9 bases in between. Germline V lookup: CDR1 SEHNR, CDR2 FQNEAQ (reference sequence). The CDR3 has 14 residues.

V gene TRBV7-9 combines with J gene TRBJ1-4; weak D call: TRBD1 (5 bases). The receptor comes from a woman in her thirties or forties in good health. Some clones in this sample may be carry-over from other donors' samples. The sequencing input was PBMCs. CDR3 sequence reads: CASSSGGSNEKLFF. CDR3 DNA: TGTGCCAGCAGCTCCGGGGGGTCTAATGAAAAACTGTTTTTT.